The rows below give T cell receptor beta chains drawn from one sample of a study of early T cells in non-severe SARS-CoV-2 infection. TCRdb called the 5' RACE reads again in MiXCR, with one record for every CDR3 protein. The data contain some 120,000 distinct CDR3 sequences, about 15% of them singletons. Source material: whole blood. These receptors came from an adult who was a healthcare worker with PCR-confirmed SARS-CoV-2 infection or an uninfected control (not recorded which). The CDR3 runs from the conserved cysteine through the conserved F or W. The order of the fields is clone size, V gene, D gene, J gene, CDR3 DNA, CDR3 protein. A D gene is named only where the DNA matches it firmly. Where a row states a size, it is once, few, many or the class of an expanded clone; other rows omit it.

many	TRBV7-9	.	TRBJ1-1	TGTGCCAGCAGCTTCCAGGGCGGCACTGAAGCTTTCTTT	CASSFQGGTEAFF
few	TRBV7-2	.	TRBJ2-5	TGTGCCAGCAGCGGTAGAGAGACCCAGTACTTC	CASSGRETQYF
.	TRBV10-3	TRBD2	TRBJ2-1	TGTGCCATCAGTGATAGCGGGGGGCTTTACAATGAGCAGTTCTTC	CAISDSGGLYNEQFF
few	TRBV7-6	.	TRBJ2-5	TGTGCCAGCAGCCCGGCCGGGGGCCAGAGGGGGACCCAGTACTTC	CASSPAGGQRGTQYF
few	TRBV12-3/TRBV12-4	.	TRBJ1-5	TGTGCCAGCAGTTTAGACGGAATCAATCAGCCCCAGCATTTT	CASSLDGINQPQHF
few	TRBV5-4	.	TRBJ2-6	TGTGCAAGTCAGCGCTCATCTGGGGCCAACGTCCTGACTTTC	CASQRSSGANVLTF
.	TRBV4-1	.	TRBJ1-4	TGCGCCAGCAGCCAAGAAAGTATTTATTTGACAACTAATGAAAAACTGTTTTTT	CASSQESIYLTTNEKLFF
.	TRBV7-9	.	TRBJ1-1	TGTGCCAGCAGCCCTAGGAGAGGGCTCGTGGAGTACACTGAAGCTTTCTTT	CASSPRRGLVEYTEAFF
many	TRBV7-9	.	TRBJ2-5	TGTGCCAGCAGCCGAGGACGGAAGGAGACCCAGTACTTC	CASSRGRKETQYF
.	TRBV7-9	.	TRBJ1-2	TGTGCCAGCAGCTCGGCGGGGTCCCCGGCGGGCTATGGCTGCACCTTC	CASSSAGSPAGYGCTF
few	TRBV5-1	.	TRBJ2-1	TGCGCCAGCAGCTTGGGGGGCACCGACGGTTACAATGAGCAGTTCTTC	CASSLGGTDGYNEQFF
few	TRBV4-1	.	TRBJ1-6	TGCGCCAGCAGACCTGTATTACCGATCGTTGAAAATTCACCCCTCCACTTT	CASRPVLPIVENSPLHF
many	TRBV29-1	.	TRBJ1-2	TGCAGCGCCCGAAGGGACTTCGGCGGCTACACCTTC	CSARRDFGGYTF
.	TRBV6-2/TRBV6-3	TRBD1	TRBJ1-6	TGTGCCAGCAGAACGGGACAGGTTAATTCACCCCTCCACTTT	CASRTGQVNSPLHF
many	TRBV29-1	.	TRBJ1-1	TGCAGCGTTAACAAACGGGCCTTGAACACTGAAGCTTTCTTT	CSVNKRALNTEAFF
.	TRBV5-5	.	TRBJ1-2	TGTGCCAGCAGCTTTCAGGGGCTTCTCTATGGCTACACCTTC	CASSFQGLLYGYTF
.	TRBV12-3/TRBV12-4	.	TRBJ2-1	TGTGCCAGCAGTTTACAGGCTGAGACCTACAATGAGCAGTTCTTC	CASSLQAETYNEQFF
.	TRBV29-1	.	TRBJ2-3	TGCAGCGTTGGAGCGGGAGATACGCAGTATTTT	CSVGAGDTQYF
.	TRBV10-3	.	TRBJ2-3	TGTGCCATCAGTGGCGGGTCCGGAATGGGGGCAGATACGCAGTATTTT	CAISGGSGMGADTQYF
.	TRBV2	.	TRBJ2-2	TGTGCCAGCACGGGGCGGCAGCCAAACACCGGGGAGCTGTTTTTT	CASTGRQPNTGELFF
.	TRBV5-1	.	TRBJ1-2	TGCGCCAGCAGCTTGGCCGGGAGGGACTATGGCTACACCTTC	CASSLAGRDYGYTF
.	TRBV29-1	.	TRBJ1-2	TGCAGCGTTGAAGACCAACTTCGCTACACCTTC	CSVEDQLRYTF
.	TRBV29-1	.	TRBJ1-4	TGCAGCGCCACCTGGGAGGGGTCAGGGCGAAAACTGTTTTTT	CSATWEGSGRKLFF
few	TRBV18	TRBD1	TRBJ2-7	TGTGCCGGACAGGGTTCGGAAGGTTACGAGCAGTACTTC	CAGQGSEGYEQYF
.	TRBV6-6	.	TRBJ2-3	TGTGCCAGCAGTTACCCGTTCGCGGGGCCAATCACAGATACGCAGTATTTT	CASSYPFAGPITDTQYF
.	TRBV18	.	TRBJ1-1	TGTGCCAGCTCACCACCAGGAGGTGAGAACACTGAAGCTTTCTTT	CASSPPGGENTEAFF
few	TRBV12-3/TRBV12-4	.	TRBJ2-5	TGTGCCAGCAGTTCTCACCAAGAGACCCAGTACTTC	CASSSHQETQYF
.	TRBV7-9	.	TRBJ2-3	TGTGCCAGCAGCTCGGACGGAGATACGCAGTATTTT	CASSSDGDTQYF
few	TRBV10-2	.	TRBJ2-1	TGCGCCAGCCAGAGGGAATACAATGAGCAGTTCTTC	CASQREYNEQFF
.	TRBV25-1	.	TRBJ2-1	TGTGCCAGCAGCCCAAACCCCCCTAACAATGAGCAGTTCTTC	CASSPNPPNNEQFF
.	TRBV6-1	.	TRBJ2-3	TGTGCCAGCAAGGGGGACGCTAGCACAGATACGCAGTATTTT	CASKGDASTDTQYF
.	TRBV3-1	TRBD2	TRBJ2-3	TGTGCCAGCGGGACTAGCGTAGGGGTGCAGTATTTT	CASGTSVGVQYF
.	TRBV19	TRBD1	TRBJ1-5	TGTGCCAGTAGTATGTCCCGACAGGGCGATCAGCCCCAGCATTTT	CASSMSRQGDQPQHF
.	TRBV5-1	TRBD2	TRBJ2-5	TGCGCCAGCAGCAAATCTAGCGGGGGGGTCGAGACCCAGTACTTC	CASSKSSGGVETQYF
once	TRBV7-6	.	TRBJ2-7	TGTGCCAGCAGCGATCGGGGGGCCTACGATCAGTACTTC	CASSDRGAYDQYF
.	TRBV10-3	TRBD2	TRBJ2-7	TGTGCCATCAGGAGCGGGGCGAGCAACGAGCAGTACTTC	CAIRSGASNEQYF
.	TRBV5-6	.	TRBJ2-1	TGTGCCAGCAGCTTGAGGCGTGGGAATGAGCAGTTCTTC	CASSLRRGNEQFF
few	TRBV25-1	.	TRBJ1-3	TGTGCCAGCTCCGGGGCCGTCTCTGGAAACACCATATATTTT	CASSGAVSGNTIYF
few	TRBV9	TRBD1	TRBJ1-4	TGTGCCAGCAGCGAGACAGGGCCAAATGAAAAACTGTTTTTT	CASSETGPNEKLFF
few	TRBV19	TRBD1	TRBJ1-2	TGTGCCAGTAGTTCCGAAACAGGGGATGGCTACACCTTC	CASSSETGDGYTF
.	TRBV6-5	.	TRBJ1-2	TGTGCCAGCAGAAGAGAATTAGATGGCTACACCTTC	CASRRELDGYTF
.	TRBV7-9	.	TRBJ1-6	TGTGCCAGCAGCTTAGAAGACCCTGGCTCCTATAATTCACCCCTCCACTTT	CASSLEDPGSYNSPLHF
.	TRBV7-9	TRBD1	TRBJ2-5	TGTGCCAGCAGCTTACCCTCGGGACAGGTGGAGACCCAGTACTTC	CASSLPSGQVETQYF
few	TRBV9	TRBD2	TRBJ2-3	TGTGCCAGCAGCTCACTGACTAGCGACGGGTTCGGAGATACGCAGTATTTT	CASSSLTSDGFGDTQYF
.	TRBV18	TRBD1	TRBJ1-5	TGTGCCAGCTCAGACACAGGGGCCAGCAATCAGCCCCAGCATTTT	CASSDTGASNQPQHF
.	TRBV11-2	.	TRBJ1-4	TGTGCCAGCAGCTTAGTTCCAGGGCGAGAGGAAAAACTGTTTTTT	CASSLVPGREEKLFF
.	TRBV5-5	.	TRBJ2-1	TGTGCCAGCAGCTTAGATGACAGGATCTACAATGAGCAGTTCTTC	CASSLDDRIYNEQFF
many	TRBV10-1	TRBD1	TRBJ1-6	TGCGCCAGCAATCTCCCCGGGACAGGGCTTCTTTTTTTACTCCACTTT	CASNLPGTGLLFLLHF
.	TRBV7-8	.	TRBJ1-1	TGTGCCAGCAGCACCACTGACGGGGACACTGAAGCTTTCTTT	CASSTTDGDTEAFF
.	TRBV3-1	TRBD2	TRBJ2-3	TGTGCCAGCAGCCCCGGACTAGCGGAGGTTTCAGATACGCAGTATTTT	CASSPGLAEVSDTQYF
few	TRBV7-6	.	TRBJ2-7	TGTGCCAGCAGCCCTACGTCAGGAGCGGGCTACGAGCAGTACTTC	CASSPTSGAGYEQYF
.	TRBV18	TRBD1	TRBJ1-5	TGTGCCAGCTCACCCGGGACAGGCTATAGCAATCAGCCCCAGCATTTT	CASSPGTGYSNQPQHF
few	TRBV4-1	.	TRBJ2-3	TGCGCCAGCAGCCAAGATGGGCAGAATTTACTCACAGATACGCAGTATTTT	CASSQDGQNLLTDTQYF
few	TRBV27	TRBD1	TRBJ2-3	TGTGCCAGCAGAGACCGGGACAGGGGGTTCACCGGCACAGATACGCAGTATTTT	CASRDRDRGFTGTDTQYF
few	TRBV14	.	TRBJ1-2	TGTGCCAGCAGCCAGGGGACCTACTATGGCTACACCTTC	CASSQGTYYGYTF
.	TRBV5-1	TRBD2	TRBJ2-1	TGCGCCAGCAGTGAATTCGGGGGGTTATACAATGAGCAGTTCTTC	CASSEFGGLYNEQFF
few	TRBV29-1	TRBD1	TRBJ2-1	TGCAGCGCCGGACAGGGGACCTCCTACAATGAGCAGTTCTTC	CSAGQGTSYNEQFF
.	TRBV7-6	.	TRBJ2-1	TGTGCCAGCAGCACCCCGGCCCACAATGAGCAGTTCTTC	CASSTPAHNEQFF
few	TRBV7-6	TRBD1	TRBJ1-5	TGTGCCAGCAGCAGGGACAGGGGATTTCAGCCCCAGCATTTT	CASSRDRGFQPQHF